This T cell receptor (beta chain) was sequenced for a study of CD8+CD57+ T cells in acquired aplastic anemia. At the level of the study: Yields of DNA that came from sorted CD4+ and CD8+ cells averaged about 3.4 ug. Healthy donors averaged approximately 10 million reads for CD4+ cells. Study-wide findings and caveats: Patients and controls were found to share some 30 CD8+ CDR3 sequences.

Profiling that covered TCR beta VDJ and CDR3 relied on genomic DNA as its template. TCRdb itself ran the reads through MiXCR, one entry per CDR3 protein. This table has about 200,000 distinct CDR3 sequences, 34% appearing once. As for this clonotype: Its antigen is as yet unknown. This may stem from a read error, because a much larger clone lies one nucleotide away.

The sequenced sample was sorted CD4+, CD8+, or CD8+CD57+ T cells (not recorded which) from PBMCs. The TCR comes from a human donor in good health, serving as a control.

This CDR3 is CATSRKGSGGYTF. CDR3 nucleotides: TGTGCCACCAGCAGGAAAGGGTCAGGTGGCTACACCTTC. The genes are TRBV15 and TRBJ1-2; D unresolved. V was trimmed by 3 bases and J by 7 bases, leaving 12 bases between them. Germline V gives CDR1 LNHNV, CDR2 YYDKDF (reference sequence). This CDR3 region has 13 residues.